This TCR beta chain originates from a study of T cell responses to AZD1222 COVID-19 vaccine. At the level of the study: It was second doses at about 4 or about 12 weeks that were pooled.

The CDR3 is 16 amino acids. The V segment lost 3 bases and the J segment 3 bases; nucleotides outside the gene matches: 7. Per the germline V gene, CDR1 is SGHRS and CDR2 is YFSETQ. Whole-study results and caveats: Epitopes outside B.1.351 and B.1.1.7 mutated regions reportedly drew nearly half of spike TCRs. Seropositive at baseline were only a handful of AZD1222 recipients.

Sequencing used immunoSEQ multiplex PCR; TCRdb keeps in-frame clones, though not all of them. The sample lists approximately 130,000 clones, approximately 90% occurring once. Comments on this clone: Its matching antigen is unknown.

This sequence joins TRBV5-1 and TRBJ2-1, with 9 bases that match TRBD2. This receptor was obtained from an adult in good health. Sample: peripheral blood, taken on day 0 of AZD1222 vaccination. The CDR3 nucleotides are TGCGCCAGCAGCTCATGGACTAGCGTAAACTACAATGAGCAGTTCTTC. It codes for CASSSWTSVNYNEQFF.